A selection of T cell receptor beta chains follows, all from one sample in a study of vaccination effects on CD4 cells after COVID-19. The repertoire was sequenced with immunoSEQ multiplex PCR; TCRdb's copy has only in-frame clones and lacks some. The table records tens of thousands of clones, about two thirds of them present only once. These TCRs are of unknown antigen specificity. The sequenced sample was CD4+ T cells from PBMCs cultured with SARS-CoV-2 spike peptides, obtained before COVID-19 vaccination. These receptor sequences come from a human donor who received a COVID-19 vaccine. CDR3s include the opening cysteine and the closing phenylalanine or tryptophan. D genes are given only for firm matches. Rows may omit the clone size; those that give it use once, few, many or a size class.

clone_size,d_call,j_call,v_call,cdr3_aa,cdr3_nt
few,TRBD2,TRBJ2-7,TRBV5-4,CASSLGAGGPTYEQYF,TGTGCCAGCAGCTTGGGAGCGGGAGGGCCGACCTACGAGCAGTACTTC
.,TRBD2,TRBJ2-1,TRBV11-1,CASSLGREWGHEQFF,TGTGCCAGCAGCTTAGGGCGGGAGTGGGGTCATGAGCAGTTCTTC
.,.,TRBJ2-1,TRBV2,CASRLRTENNEQFF,TGTGCCAGCAGACTAAGGACGGAAAACAATGAGCAGTTCTTC
once,.,TRBJ1-1,TRBV6-5,CASSYSQHAVAFF,TGTGCCAGCAGTTACTCACAACATGCAGTAGCTTTCTTT
.,.,TRBJ2-1,TRBV11-3,CASSLGGWGHEQFF,TGTGCCAGCAGCTTAGGGGGCTGGGGTCATGAGCAGTTCTTC
.,.,TRBJ1-1,TRBV27,CASGLGQLNTEAFF,TGTGCCAGCGGTCTGGGGCAGCTGAACACTGAAGCTTTCTTT
.,TRBD1,TRBJ1-5,TRBV18,CASSPLGTGNQPQHF,TGTGCCAGCTCACCACTCGGGACAGGGAATCAGCCCCAGCATTTT
.,.,TRBJ1-5,TRBV19,CASSIVQYSNQPQHF,TGTGCCAGTAGTATAGTTCAATATAGCAATCAGCCCCAGCATTTT
few,.,TRBJ1-5,TRBV27,CASRQGNQPQHF,TGTGCCAGCAGACAGGGCAATCAGCCCCAGCATTTT
.,.,TRBJ1-2,TRBV4-1,CASTNRVGNYGYTF,TGCGCCAGCACCAACAGGGTTGGGAACTATGGCTACACCTTC
.,.,TRBJ1-2,TRBV12-5,CASGHLTGPGGYTF,TGTGCTAGTGGTCACCTTACCGGGCCTGGGGGCTACACCTTC
.,.,TRBJ2-1,TRBV3-1/TRBV3-2,CASSRRGYNEQFF,TGTGCCAGCAGCCGGCGAGGATACAATGAGCAGTTCTTC
.,.,TRBJ2-2,TRBV30,CAWRAGGNTGELFF,TGTGCCTGGAGGGCCGGGGGAAACACCGGGGAGCTGTTTTTT
.,.,TRBJ1-5,TRBV5-1,CASSLAGTTNQPQHF,TGCGCCAGCAGCTTGGCTGGCACCACCAATCAGCCCCAGCATTTT
once,.,TRBJ2-7,TRBV18,CASSPRSQGIRYSYEQYF,TGTGCCAGCTCACCGCGGAGCCAGGGCATAAGGTACTCCTACGAGCAGTACTTC
.,.,TRBJ1-3,TRBV2,CAWGDTGNTIYF,TGTGCTTGGGGGGATACTGGAAACACCATATATTTT
once,.,TRBJ2-3,TRBV7-3,CASSPRQGGADTQYF,TGTGCCAGCAGCCCTCGACAGGGAGGAGCAGATACGCAGTATTTT
.,.,TRBJ1-6,TRBV6-6,CASTSASNSYNSPLHF,TGTGCCAGCACCTCAGCTTCTAACTCCTATAATTCACCCCTCCACTTT
.,.,TRBJ2-2,TRBV6-6,CASRVGAGELFF,TGTGCCAGCAGGGTAGGGGCCGGGGAGCTGTTTTTT
.,.,TRBJ2-2,TRBV24-1,CATSDPRGAGELFF,TGTGCCACCAGTGATCCGCGTGGGGCCGGGGAGCTGTTTTTT
.,TRBD2,TRBJ2-5,TRBV28,CASSLQRGGKGETQYF,TGTGCCAGCAGTTTACAGCGGGGGGGCAAGGGAGAGACCCAGTACTTC
.,.,TRBJ1-6,TRBV27,CASSLSHRADNSPLHF,TGTGCCAGCAGTTTAAGCCACAGGGCGGATAATTCACCCCTCCACTTT
few,.,TRBJ2-1,TRBV29-1,CSVDIGNNEQFF,TGCAGCGTTGATATCGGGAACAATGAGCAGTTCTTC
.,.,TRBJ2-7,TRBV30,CAWSVGGGGYEQYF,TGTGCCTGGAGTGTAGGGGGCGGGGGATACGAGCAGTACTTC
.,.,TRBJ2-5,TRBV21-1,CASTPGGDCVEETQYF,TGTGCCAGCACCCCAGGGGGGGATTGTGTTGAAGAGACCCAGTACTTC
few,TRBD1,TRBJ1-1,TRBV10-3,CAISDSGTGRYAEAFF,TGTGCCATCAGTGACTCGGGGACAGGGAGGTATGCTGAAGCTTTCTTT
.,.,TRBJ1-2,TRBV30,CAWSGLGGNTF,TGTGCCTGGAGTGGGCTCGGGGGAAACACCTTC
.,.,TRBJ1-2,TRBV20-1,CSASPGARVGGYTF,TGCAGTGCTAGTCCAGGGGCCCGAGTCGGGGGCTACACCTTC
.,.,TRBJ2-3,TRBV19,CASSTQGGGDTQYF,TGTGCCAGTAGTACCCAAGGGGGAGGAGATACGCAGTATTTT
.,TRBD1,TRBJ2-2,TRBV9,CASSVDPGGHTGELFF,TGTGCCAGCAGCGTAGACCCAGGGGGCCACACCGGGGAGCTGTTTTTT
.,.,TRBJ2-2,TRBV20-1,CSASLGGGELFF,TGCAGTGCTAGTCTCGGTGGCGGGGAGCTGTTTTTT
.,.,TRBJ1-2,TRBV7-3,CASSLRPVRGDAGYTF,TGTGCCAGCAGCTTAAGGCCTGTAAGAGGGGACGCGGGCTACACCTTC
.,.,TRBJ1-5,TRBV28,CASSLSQHQPQHF,TGTGCCAGCAGTTTATCGCAGCATCAGCCCCAGCATTTT
.,.,TRBJ2-7,TRBV27,CASSAITSRVRYEQYF,TGTGCCAGCAGTGCCATCACAAGCCGGGTCCGCTACGAGCAGTACTTC
.,.,TRBJ2-7,TRBV7-3,CASSLGGASIYEQYF,TGTGCCAGCAGCTTAGGGGGGGCTAGTATCTACGAGCAGTACTTC
.,.,TRBJ1-2,TRBV12-3/TRBV12-4,CASSLVGTNGYTF,TGTGCCAGCAGTTTAGTTGGGACAAATGGCTACACCTTC
.,TRBD1,TRBJ1-3,TRBV6-5,CASSASRTGNTIYF,TGTGCCAGCAGCGCAAGCCGGACAGGGAACACCATATATTTT
.,.,TRBJ2-5,TRBV5-6,CASTSRGFQETQYF,TGTGCCAGCACGTCACGGGGCTTCCAAGAGACCCAGTACTTC
few,TRBD1,TRBJ1-1,TRBV7-9,CASSKDRGNTEAFF,TGTGCCAGCAGCAAGGACAGGGGAAACACTGAAGCTTTCTTT
few,.,TRBJ2-7,TRBV7-9,CASSLRMTGEQYF,TGTGCCAGCAGCTTACGGATGACTGGGGAGCAGTACTTC
.,.,TRBJ1-6,TRBV20-1,CSAAEQGTLHF,TGCAGTGCTGCCGAACAGGGAACCCTCCACTTT
.,TRBD2,TRBJ2-3,TRBV6-5,CATGTSEYTQYF,TGTGCCACCGGGACTAGCGAATATACGCAGTATTTT
.,.,TRBJ2-1,TRBV18,CASSPPRGQGPYNEQFF,TGTGCCAGCTCACCACCGAGGGGCCAGGGTCCCTACAATGAGCAGTTCTTC
.,.,TRBJ1-1,TRBV28,CASSLVGGGTEAFF,TGTGCCAGCAGTTTAGTTGGAGGGGGGACTGAAGCTTTCTTT
.,.,TRBJ2-2,TRBV19,CASSMWGIRAGELFF,TGTGCCAGTAGTATGTGGGGCATAAGGGCCGGGGAGCTGTTTTTT
once,.,TRBJ1-2,TRBV9,CASSVDIQGSNYGYTF,TGTGCCAGCAGCGTAGACATCCAGGGGTCCAACTATGGCTACACCTTC
.,.,TRBJ1-5,TRBV4-1,CASSREPIQSRVQPQHF,TGCGCCAGCAGCCGAGAACCTATTCAGAGTAGGGTTCAGCCCCAGCATTTT
.,TRBD2,TRBJ2-7,TRBV7-2,CASSSTSGGPYEQYF,TGTGCCAGCAGCTCCACTAGCGGGGGACCCTACGAGCAGTACTTC
.,.,TRBJ2-5,TRBV15,CATSRDRGYQETQYF,TGTGCCACCAGCAGAGATCGGGGCTACCAAGAGACCCAGTACTTC
.,.,TRBJ1-2,TRBV2,CASSEKGGYGYTF,TGTGCCAGCAGTGAAAAGGGGGGCTATGGCTACACCTTC
.,.,TRBJ1-2,TRBV28,CATRLNGGYTF,TGTGCCACCAGGTTAAACGGTGGCTACACCTTC
.,.,TRBJ2-7,TRBV25-1,CASSENPVDRPYEQYF,TGTGCCAGCAGTGAAAATCCGGTGGACCGGCCCTACGAGCAGTACTTC
.,TRBD2,TRBJ2-2,TRBV6-5,CASSRGLAGTGELFF,TGTGCCAGCAGTAGGGGACTAGCGGGCACCGGGGAGCTGTTTTTT
.,.,TRBJ1-3,TRBV6-1,CASSEGPGAGNTIYF,TGTGCCAGCAGTGAGGGCCCGGGCGCTGGAAACACCATATATTTT
.,.,TRBJ1-2,TRBV2,CASSVGGKTYGYTF,TGTGCCAGCAGTGTCGGGGGTAAGACCTATGGCTACACCTTC
.,.,TRBJ2-1,TRBV5-1,CASSLDIYNEQFF,TGCGCCAGCAGCCTGGACATCTACAATGAGCAGTTCTTC
.,TRBD2,TRBJ2-1,TRBV28,CASNPLAGGPAYNEQFF,TGTGCCAGCAACCCCCTAGCGGGAGGGCCGGCCTACAATGAGCAGTTCTTC
.,.,TRBJ2-2,TRBV7-2,CASSPRYTGELFF,TGTGCCAGCAGCCCCCGTTACACCGGGGAGCTGTTTTTT
.,TRBD2,TRBJ2-3,TRBV9,CASSETSMRTDTQYF,TGTGCCAGCAGTGAGACTAGCATGCGGACAGATACGCAGTATTTT
.,.,TRBJ1-2,TRBV7-2,CASTQDRGDYGYTF,TGTGCCAGCACCCAGGACAGAGGGGACTATGGCTACACCTTC